The TCR beta chain under discussion was sequenced for a study of T cells expressing NK-cell markers (dated by TCRdb to the early 2020s). Broadly, across the study: Three sorted T-cell subsets (CD3+CD56+NKG2C+, CD3+CD56+NKG2C- and CD3+CD56-NKG2C+) from several donors had their TCR beta-chain repertoires profiled. Among the eight sequenced donors, seven were HCMV-seropositive and one was HCMV-seronegative. The study sequenced eight donors, all healthy volunteers chosen at random: three men and five women. Libraries were sequenced as 2 x 150 bp reads on Illumina HiSeq 2000/2500, MiSeq or NextSeq.

Inclusive of the bounding cysteine and phenylalanine, the CDR3 is 12 residues long. No DNA has been recorded. As encoded in the germline V gene (reference sequence), CDR1 is GTSNPN while CDR2 is SVGIG. A commercial ELISA kit detecting HCMV-specific IgG in serum was used to determine HCMV serostatus. Peripheral blood mononuclear cells were isolated from blood by Ficoll density gradient centrifugation. For this clonotype: The specificity of this receptor is unknown.

What the research found in general, with its limitations: In six donors, the dominant CD3+CD56+NKG2C+ clonotypes ranked among the top 10 CD8+ clonotypes, making up about 1.0-7.5% of CD8+ T cells. Whether the expanded NKG2C-expressing T cell clones were specific for HCMV antigens was left unclear. Those dominant clonotypes were again the most abundant among CD3+CD56-NKG2C+ cells in a handful of donors, at about 28.3-65%.

Sequencing relied on an Illumina HiSeq 2000. TCR beta cDNA libraries were prepared using 5'RACE template switching, which introduced a universal primer site and unique molecular identifiers. cDNA synthesis was primed from the TCR beta constant segment and was followed by two successive PCR amplification steps. Regarding the original processing steps: MIGEC handled demultiplexing of the reads and grouping by UMI, while MiTCR was used to assemble and quantify clonotypes. To exclude erroneous sequences, only TCR cDNA sequences supported by at least two reads were retained. Downstream repertoire analysis used the tcR package, and clonotypes were matched across fractions by CDR3 nucleotide sequence plus V segment. VDJmatch was used to annotate antigen specificity against VDJdb, with one amino acid substitution allowed in CDR3. TCRdb reprocessed the reads and assigns one entry to each CDR3 protein sequence, leaving out DNA. These V and J calls rely on TCRdb rather than the paper's analysis. The sample table on file contains fewer than 200,000 distinct CDR3 sequences. The ten largest clones take up around a sixth of the sample.

The sequencing sample was made of blood T cells: a sorted CD56 or NKG2C T cell subset, CD4+ or CD8+ T cells, or bulk PBMC T cells (not recorded which). Recombination connected TRBV30 to TRBJ2-3. The origin of this receptor is a woman between 18 and 70 years old in good health. CDR3 region: CAWSVQQDTQYF.